One T cell receptor (beta chain) is described in this entry. Its antigen is currently unknown. At the DNA level, this CDR3 is encoded by other sequences in the same sample as well. The data belong to a study of shared clonotypes between healthy human individuals. Findings and limits, study-wide: Only blood underwent sampling, and tissue repertoires likely differ.

Deletions cut 0 bases from V and 2 bases from J, with 5 bases between. This CDR3 comprises 13 residues. CDR1 is SGHRS and CDR2 is YFSETQ in the germline V gene. Execution of the assay was at deep level. Among the unsorted PBMC samples, replicate PCRs used roughly 0.3 ug DNA, roughly 33,000 T cell genomes. Assay used: immunoSEQ multiplex PCR; TCRdb lists only in-frame clones, some missing. In the table there are 450,000 to 650,000 clones, around 77% of which are singletons. Caucasian adults living in Nashville, Tennessee, provided all samples. The chain carries TRBV5-1 and TRBJ1-1; no firm D call. This TCR was recovered from a woman in her thirties or forties in good health. Some clones in this sample may be carry-over from other donors' samples. Sequences were obtained from PBMCs. The DNA for the CDR3 is TGCGCCAGCAGCTTGGGTACCAACACTGAAGCTTTCTTT. Its protein product is CASSLGTNTEAFF.